This is a list of T cell receptor beta chains from one sample in a study of human T cells and chemical hapten exposure. MiXCR, applied by TCRdb to the RACE reads, yields one record per CDR3 protein. The repertoire holds more than 150,000 distinct CDR3 sequences, with around 25% as singletons. Sample: whole blood, taken in connection with sensitization to the hapten diphenylcyclopropenone (DPC). These receptors were taken from a woman in her forties with alopecia areata. Some clones in this sample may be carry-over from other donors' samples. Both conserved end residues are part of each CDR3. The D gene is left open where the match is weak. The size field is filled for only some rows; it gives once, few, many or a size class.

>TRBJ1-2|-|-|TRBV28
CASSSLTGYGYTF
TGTGCCAGCAGCTCGCTCACTGGGTATGGCTACACCTTC
>TRBJ2-7|few|-|TRBV5-1
CASSLAQSYEQYF
TGCGCCAGCAGCTTGGCCCAGTCCTACGAGCAGTACTTC
>TRBJ1-2|few|-|TRBV28
CASSFGRGNYGYTF
TGTGCCAGCAGTTTCGGGAGAGGGAACTATGGCTACACCTTC
>TRBJ1-1|-|-|TRBV20-1
CSARDLIGSEAFF
TGCAGTGCGCGGGACCTTATCGGGTCTGAAGCTTTCTTT
>TRBJ2-7|few|TRBD2|TRBV6-5
CASSSWEGPYEQYF
TGTGCCAGCAGCTCCTGGGAGGGGCCCTACGAGCAGTACTTC
>TRBJ2-7|-|TRBD1|TRBV2
CASKRDSVSYEQYF
TGTGCCAGCAAGAGGGACAGCGTCTCCTACGAGCAGTACTTC
>TRBJ2-1|-|-|TRBV5-1
CASSQTYEQFF
TGCGCCAGCAGCCAGACCTATGAGCAGTTCTTC
>TRBJ2-3|-|-|TRBV20-1
CSARRGSTDTQYF
TGCAGTGCGCGACGAGGTAGCACAGATACGCAGTATTTT
>TRBJ1-5|-|-|TRBV30
CAWSRQGNQPQHF
TGTGCCTGGAGTCGACAGGGCAATCAGCCCCAGCATTTT
>TRBJ2-7|-|-|TRBV6-5
CASRLDRSSGEQYF
TGTGCCAGCAGGCTGGACAGGTCTAGCGGAGAGCAGTACTTC
>TRBJ1-2|few|-|TRBV10-3
CAISDRDHYTF
TGTGCCATCAGTGACCGAGATCACTACACCTTC
>TRBJ2-5|few|-|TRBV20-1
CSASTGRETQYF
TGCAGTGCTAGTACCGGGCGAGAGACCCAGTACTTC
>TRBJ2-3|many|-|TRBV18
CASSPRGPRGTDTQYF
TGTGCCAGCTCACCACGGGGGCCCAGGGGCACAGATACGCAGTATTTT
>TRBJ2-3|-|TRBD2|TRBV6-6
CASSAGTSGGYLDTQYF
TGTGCCAGCAGTGCCGGGACTAGCGGGGGGTACCTAGATACGCAGTATTTT
>TRBJ2-1|-|TRBD2|TRBV5-1
CASSLLLSGRNEQFF
TGCGCCAGCAGCTTGTTGCTTAGCGGGAGAAATGAGCAGTTCTTC
>TRBJ2-1|-|-|TRBV6-2/TRBV6-3
CASSYPDNEQFF
TGTGCCAGCAGTTACCCCGACAATGAGCAGTTCTTC
>TRBJ2-7|-|TRBD2|TRBV7-9
CASSVTTSGSLEQYF
TGTGCCAGCAGCGTCACCACTAGCGGGAGTTTAGAGCAGTACTTC
>TRBJ2-5|-|-|TRBV9
CASSVEQGGSQYF
TGTGCCAGCAGCGTAGAACAGGGGGGGTCCCAGTACTTC
>TRBJ2-7|-|-|TRBV27
CASSRWGPYEQYF
TGTGCCAGCAGCCGGTGGGGGCCCTACGAGCAGTACTTC
>TRBJ1-4|-|TRBD1|TRBV7-2
CASSLASPGQGGNEKLFF
TGTGCCAGCAGCTTAGCTTCCCCGGGACAGGGAGGAAACGAAAAACTGTTTTTT
>TRBJ2-1|many|-|TRBV10-3
CAIRRSALVATGDEQFF
TGTGCCATCAGGAGATCCGCCCTGGTGGCTACGGGGGATGAGCAGTTCTTC
>TRBJ2-3|few|-|TRBV29-1
CSVKDLYTQYF
TGCAGCGTTAAGGACCTGTATACGCAGTATTTT
>TRBJ2-7|-|TRBD2|TRBV16
CASSRGLAARRQYF
TGTGCCAGCAGCCGGGGACTAGCGGCCAGAAGGCAGTACTTC
>TRBJ2-1|-|TRBD2|TRBV6-2/TRBV6-3
CASMPGGRAYNEQFF
TGTGCCAGCATGCCGGGCGGGAGGGCCTACAATGAGCAGTTCTTC
>TRBJ2-2|-|-|TRBV28
CASSSDGAGELFF
TGTGCCAGCAGTTCCGACGGGGCCGGGGAGCTGTTTTTT
>TRBJ1-6|few|-|TRBV5-5
CASSLGQLTNSPLHF
TGTGCCAGCAGCCTAGGACAGCTGACTAATTCACCCCTCCACTTT
>TRBJ2-1|few|TRBD2|TRBV4-2
CASSQELAGAPHNEQFF
TGTGCCAGCAGCCAGGAACTAGCGGGAGCGCCCCACAATGAGCAGTTCTTC
>TRBJ2-7|many|-|TRBV20-1
CSATTPGREQYF
TGCAGTGCGACGACTCCCGGCAGAGAGCAGTACTTC
>TRBJ1-5|-|-|TRBV7-2
CASSAQWGQPQHF
TGTGCCAGCAGCGCACAATGGGGGCAGCCCCAGCATTTT
>TRBJ2-7|few|-|TRBV7-9
CASSPKTGGEYEQYF
TGTGCCAGCAGCCCCAAGACAGGAGGGGAGTACGAGCAGTACTTC
>TRBJ2-7|few|-|TRBV5-1
CASSPRAGFSYEQYF
TGCGCCAGCAGCCCACGGGCAGGGTTCTCCTACGAGCAGTACTTC
>TRBJ2-3|once|-|TRBV29-1
CSVAAIGGTDTQYF
TGCAGCGTTGCGGCAATAGGGGGAACAGATACGCAGTATTTT
>TRBJ1-5|many|-|TRBV6-1
CASSGPFLNQPQHF
TGTGCCAGCAGTGGTCCATTTCTCAATCAGCCCCAGCATTTT
>TRBJ2-1|few|TRBD2|TRBV7-9
CASSFTQAGTSGRAYEQFF
TGTGCCAGCAGCTTCACACAAGCCGGGACCAGCGGGAGGGCCTATGAGCAGTTCTTC
>TRBJ2-5|many|TRBD2|TRBV20-1
CSARGGREGRVSETQYF
TGCAGTGCTAGAGGTGGGCGGGAGGGCCGAGTTAGTGAGACCCAGTACTTC
>TRBJ2-5|-|-|TRBV20-1
CSAGSWGRQETQYF
TGCAGTGCTGGAAGTTGGGGACGGCAAGAGACCCAGTACTTC
>TRBJ2-7|-|TRBD1|TRBV5-6
CATGTGGNLYEQYF
TGTGCCACAGGGACAGGGGGTAATTTGTACGAGCAGTACTTC
>TRBJ2-5|-|-|TRBV5-1
CASSLVGGPETQYF
TGCGCCAGCAGCTTGGTAGGGGGGCCAGAGACCCAGTACTTC
>TRBJ2-7|-|-|TRBV12-3/TRBV12-4
CASSTSLLGQYF
TGTGCCAGCAGCACTAGTCTTCTTGGGCAGTACTTC
>TRBJ2-3|many|-|TRBV7-2
CASSLGFSTDTQYF
TGTGCCAGCAGCTTAGGATTTAGCACAGATACGCAGTATTTT
>TRBJ1-2|-|-|TRBV27
CASRPGRNPPNYGYTF
TGTGCCAGCAGGCCGGGACGGAACCCTCCTAACTATGGCTACACCTTC
>TRBJ1-1|-|TRBD1|TRBV28
CASSWRTGALNTEAFF
TGTGCCAGCAGTTGGAGAACAGGGGCCCTGAACACTGAAGCTTTCTTT
>TRBJ2-7|few|-|TRBV7-2
CASSLSQYEQYF
TGTGCCAGCAGCTTAAGCCAGTACGAGCAGTACTTC
>TRBJ2-7|-|TRBD2|TRBV5-1
CASSLAGLVGIYEQYF
TGCGCCAGCAGCTTGGCCGGACTAGTAGGTATCTACGAGCAGTACTTC
>TRBJ2-2|once|-|TRBV7-8
CASSPRDSDTGELFF
TGTGCCAGCAGCCCGCGGGACAGCGACACCGGGGAGCTGTTTTTT
>TRBJ2-3|few|TRBD2|TRBV20-1
CSAILGSGVTDTQYF
TGCAGTGCGATCTTAGGTAGCGGGGTCACAGATACGCAGTATTTT
>TRBJ2-3|-|-|TRBV7-2
CASSSQGSGDTQYF
TGTGCCAGCAGCTCACAGGGATCAGGGGATACGCAGTATTTT
>TRBJ2-2|-|-|TRBV29-1
CSVARSTGELFF
TGCAGCGTTGCTCGGAGCACCGGGGAGCTGTTTTTT
>TRBJ2-7|-|-|TRBV4-3
CASSLNSADPYEQYF
TGCGCCAGCAGCCTCAATTCGGCTGATCCCTACGAGCAGTACTTC
>TRBJ2-7|few|TRBD1|TRBV4-1
CASSQDDRGLEQYF
TGCGCCAGCAGCCAAGATGACAGGGGGCTTGAGCAGTACTTC
>TRBJ1-2|-|-|TRBV20-1
CSALSRNYGYTF
TGCAGTGCTCTCTCACGGAACTATGGCTACACCTTC
>TRBJ1-2|medium-sized|-|TRBV4-1
CASSQEEGESYGYTF
TGCGCCAGCAGCCAAGAGGAGGGCGAGAGCTATGGCTACACCTTC
>TRBJ2-1|few|-|TRBV28
CASSLSGVSNEQFF
TGTGCCAGCAGTTTGTCCGGGGTTAGCAATGAGCAGTTCTTC
>TRBJ1-5|few|-|TRBV20-1
CSAKDGSYSNQPQHF
TGCAGTGCTAAGGACGGCTCATATAGCAATCAGCCCCAGCATTTT
>TRBJ2-2|few|TRBD2|TRBV4-3
CASSQDSGGGPRTGELFF
TGCGCCAGCAGCCAAGATTCCGGCGGGGGTCCTCGAACCGGGGAGCTGTTTTTT
>TRBJ2-7|-|-|TRBV4-3
CASSQVRTANIYEQYF
TGCGCCAGCAGCCAAGTGAGGACTGCAAATATCTACGAGCAGTACTTC
>TRBJ1-5|many|-|TRBV19
CASSYSSQIYQPQHF
TGTGCCAGTAGTTATTCCTCGCAAATCTATCAGCCCCAGCATTTT
>TRBJ2-7|-|-|TRBV12-3/TRBV12-4
CASSLGALYDQYF
TGTGCCAGCAGTTTAGGGGCCCTCTACGACCAGTACTTC
>TRBJ1-4|-|-|TRBV18
CASSPNSGTNNEKLFF
TGTGCCAGCTCACCAAACTCCGGGACCAATAATGAAAAACTGTTTTTT